This T cell receptor beta chain came from a study of beta chain features in type 1 diabetes. Study-wide findings and caveats: Moderately but significantly shorter TCRB CDR3s were found in Type 1 diabetes patients in all four CD4+ subsets.

Expressed TCRB transcripts were sequenced after all isolated RNA was converted to cDNA. Libraries were prepared by immunoSEQ multiplex PCR; TCRdb keeps only in-frame clonotypes and omits some of them. The sample records some 350,000 clones, roughly 13% being singletons. Regarding this clone: The target antigen is unknown.

The CDR3 has 15 amino acids. Germline values: CDR1 SNHLY, CDR2 FYNNEI. V shed 6 bases, J shed 5 bases, and the junction held 11 bases outside the gene matches. The TCR sequence derives from a woman in her late teens or twenties with type 1 diabetes. The rearrangement links TRBV2 to TRBJ2-5, with TRBD1 identical over 8 bases. Sequencing was carried out using naive CD4+ T cells from blood. The CDR3 region is CASRNRDRSGETQYF. CDR3 coding DNA: TGTGCCAGCAGGAACCGGGACAGGTCAGGGGAGACCCAGTACTTC.